Presented here are 27 T cell receptor beta chains from one specimen sequenced in a study of blood T cell repertoires in COVID-19. This table comes from immunoSEQ multiplex PCR, and its TCRdb copy is limited to in-frame clones, with some not included. The sample includes a few hundred thousand clones, more than 75% of them seen just once. Material: PBMCs or T cells enriched from blood (not recorded which). These receptors came from a woman aged 45 to 65 who had recovered from COVID-19.

CDR3 amino acids: CASSQTGEAFF. The CDR3 DNA sequence: TGTGCCAGCAGCCAGACAGGGGAAGCTTTCTTT. This chain links TRBV7-9 with TRBJ1-1; TRBD1 agrees at 7 bases. Trimming removed 5 bases from V and 8 bases from J; junction bases left unmatched: 2. The germline CDR1 and CDR2 sequences are SEHNR and FQNEAQ (reference sequence). The CDR3 covers 11 residues.

V is TRBV19 and J is TRBJ1-1; TRBD1 might be the D (5 bases). The germline CDR1 and CDR2 sequences are LNHDA and SQIVND (reference sequence). The CDR3 totals 14 residues. V lost 4 bases, J lost 2 bases, and 11 bases lay in between. The CDR3 sequence is CASSTGGGNTEAFF. The CDR3 region has the DNA TGTGCCAGTAGTACCGGGGGTGGAAACACTGAAGCTTTCTTT.

This chain uses TRBV30 with TRBJ2-1; no firm D call. CDR3 size: 19 residues. Trimming pared 2 bases from V and 0 bases from J, leaving 23 bases between. Germline lookup yields CDR1 GTSNPN and CDR2 SVGIG (reference sequence). Here the CDR3 DNA reads TGTGCCTGGAGTCCCCCTAAGGTGGGCCTCCTGAGCTCCTACAATGAGCAGTTCTTC. Translating gives CAWSPPKVGLLSSYNEQFF.

The chain has TRBV10-3 and TRBJ2-3; a possible D gene is TRBD2 (6 bases). V lost 6 bases and J lost 6, with 13 bases in between. The CDR3 is made up of 13 amino acids. From germline, CDR1 is ENHRY and CDR2 SYGVKD. The DNA of the CDR3 is TGTGCCATCAGCGGGGGTGGGGAGGATACGCAGTATTTT. Translating it yields CAISGGGEDTQYF.

This chain links TRBV3-1 (or the pseudogene TRBV3-2) with TRBJ1-6; TRBD1 aligns across 7 bases. This CDR3 is built from 14 residues. Germline CDR1 is LGHDT and CDR2 is YNNKEL (reference sequence). V gave up 4 bases and J gave up 5 bases; unmatched junction bases: 2. The CDR3 is CASSPTGNNSPLHF. In nucleotides, the CDR3 is TGTGCCAGCAGCCCGACAGGGAATAATTCACCCCTCCACTTT.

The chain employs TRBV11-2 and TRBJ1-3; D gene ambiguous. The CDR3 consists of 14 residues. The V end was cut by 4 bases, the J end by 4 bases, with 11 bases between. Per germline, CDR1 SGHAT and CDR2 FQNNGV. CDR3 amino acids: CASSSIGGGNTIYF. In DNA form, the CDR3 reads TGTGCCAGCAGCTCCATCGGCGGGGGAAACACCATATATTTT.

The chain employs TRBV4-1 and TRBJ2-1; maybe TRBD2 (7 bases). The V end lost 1 base, the J end lost 5 bases, and 21 bases lay between the germline ends. The CDR3 length is 18 residues. Germline lookup yields CDR1 MGHRA and CDR2 YSYEKL. CDR3 in amino acids: CASSQVPLGGGSDNEQFF. CDR3 in DNA: TGCGCCAGCAGCCAAGTTCCCTTGGGAGGGGGGTCGGACAATGAGCAGTTCTTC.

The chain carries TRBV5-6 and TRBJ2-1; the match to TRBD1 covers 9 bases. V shed 3 bases and J 3 bases; nucleotides not matched to a gene: 4. The CDR3 loop spans 15 amino acids. Germline loops: CDR1 SGHDT, CDR2 YYEEEE. This CDR3 is CASSSTGGGYNEQFF. The CDR3 nucleotides are TGTGCCAGCAGCTCGACAGGGGGTGGCTACAATGAGCAGTTCTTC. Variable domain in full (rest from reference TRBV5-6 and TRBJ2-1): DAGVTQSPTHLIKTRGQQVTLRCSPKSGHDTVSWYQQALGQGPQFIFQYYEEEERQRGNFPDRFSGHQFPNYSSELNVNALLLGDSALYLCASSSTGGGYNEQFFGPGTRLTVL.

Regarding this clone: This likely came from a read error, as a far larger clone is one base away. The chain is built from TRBV6-2 or TRBV6-3 and TRBJ2-7; no reliable D call. The CDR3 totals 11 residues. Between the trimmed V and J ends, which lost 5 bases and 3 bases, there was a span of 5 bases. CDR1 is MNHEY and CDR2 is SVGEGT in the germline V gene. The CDR3 reads CASSLVYEQYF. CDR3 nucleotides: TGTGCCAGCAGTCTCGTCTACGAGCAGTACTTC.

This clone was counted only a few times. The chain combines TRBV19 with TRBJ1-2, with D possibly TRBD1 on 5 matching bases. Germline CDR1 LNHDA, CDR2 SQIVND (reference sequence). The germline V and J ends were trimmed by 6 bases and 0 bases, with 11 bases remaining between them. This CDR3 has 14 amino acids. CDR3: CASSLDSTNYGYTF. The CDR3 DNA is TGTGCCAGTAGCCTCGACAGTACTAACTATGGCTACACCTTC.

V gene TRBV5-1 combines with J gene TRBJ2-3, with D perhaps matching TRBD1 (6 bases). The CDR3 totals 15 residues. Germline V CDR1 and CDR2: SGHRS, YFSETQ. Trimming took off 4 bases at V and 2 bases at J, with 14 bases between the two ends. CDR3 sequence reads: CASSLYRVDTDTQYF. Written as DNA, the CDR3 is TGCGCCAGCAGCCTATACAGGGTTGACACAGATACGCAGTATTTT.

J is TRBJ1-5 and V is TRBV19; tentatively, D is TRBD1 (5 bases). Trimming took off 5 bases at V and 0 bases at J, with 17 bases between the two ends. Germline V lookup: CDR1 LNHDA, CDR2 SQIVND (reference sequence). This CDR3 spans 17 amino acids. The CDR3 reads CASSRQGRGYSNQPQHF. The CDR3 region has the DNA TGTGCCAGTAGTCGTCAGGGAAGGGGTTATAGCAATCAGCCCCAGCATTTT.

The chain couples TRBV7-2 to TRBJ1-2, with D uncertain. Between the trimmed V and J ends, which lost 4 bases and 2 bases, there was a span of 8 bases. The V gene's germline CDR1 is SGHTA and CDR2 FQGNSA. This CDR3 has 13 amino acids. The CDR3 DNA sequence: TGTGCCAGCAGCTCCTCCCAGAACTATGGCTACACCTTC. It yields the protein CASSSSQNYGYTF.

The gene calls are TRBV7-9 and TRBJ2-1; D gene uncertain. The CDR3 length is 12 residues. The germline V and J ends were trimmed by 7 bases and 4 bases, with 8 bases remaining between them. Germline lookup yields CDR1 SEHNR and CDR2 FQNEAQ (reference sequence). The CDR3 protein is CASTDGYNEQFF. The CDR3 region has the DNA TGTGCCAGCACGGACGGGTACAATGAGCAGTTCTTC.

This chain uses TRBV19 with TRBJ2-1; TRBD1 agrees at 11 bases. V lost 7 bases, J lost 6 bases, and 5 bases stayed unmatched. This CDR3 comprises 14 residues. Germline V lookup: CDR1 LNHDA, CDR2 SQIVND (reference sequence). CDR3 amino acids: CASTMGTGGNEQFF. The CDR3 DNA reads TGTGCCAGTACCATGGGGACAGGGGGCAATGAGCAGTTCTTC.

This rearrangement joins TRBV5-6 to TRBJ1-5; D possibly corresponds to TRBD1 (5 bases). This CDR3 has 14 residues. Trimming cost V 6 bases and J 0 bases, with 10 bases left between them. CDR1 is SGHDT, CDR2 YYEEEE, per germline. CDR3 sequence reads: CASTIGASNQPQHF. The DNA of the CDR3 is TGTGCCAGCACAATAGGGGCTAGCAATCAGCCCCAGCATTTT.

The chain uses TRBV9 and TRBJ1-6; no firm D call. Deletions cut 0 bases from V and 10 bases from J, with 17 bases between. Germline V gene sequence: CDR1 SGDLS, CDR2 YYNGEE. This CDR3 is 16 amino acids long. The CDR3 sequence is CASSVALDWPGSPLHF. The CDR3 region has the DNA TGTGCCAGCAGCGTAGCCCTAGACTGGCCCGGATCACCCCTCCACTTT.

V is TRBV9 and J is TRBJ2-1, with TRBD2 matching 15 bases. V was clipped by 0 bases and J by 7 bases; unmatched bases: 11. The CDR3 has 19 amino acids. Germline assignment: CDR1 SGDLS and CDR2 YYNGEE. The DNA for the CDR3 is TGTGCCAGCAGCGTAGATTATGGACTAGCGGGGGGGCAGGGGAATGAGCAGTTCTTC. Protein: CASSVDYGLAGGQGNEQFF.

This clone showed up just a few times. V and J are TRBV7-2 and TRBJ1-2, with 7 bases that match TRBD1. From germline, CDR1 is SGHTA and CDR2 FQGNSA. This CDR3 spans 11 amino acids. J was trimmed by 8 bases and V by 5 bases; bases with no gene match: 2. The CDR3 sequence: CASSVDRGYTF. The CDR3 region has the DNA TGTGCCAGCAGCGTGGACAGGGGCTACACCTTC. Full variable domain (remainder filled in from reference TRBV7-2 and TRBJ1-2): GAGVSQSPSNKVTEKGKDVELRCDPISGHTALYWYRQSLGQGLEFLIYFQGNSAPDKSGLPSDRFSAERTGGSVSTLTIQRTQQEDSAVYLCASSVDRGYTFGSGTRLTVV.

The rearrangement links TRBV5-1 to TRBJ1-2; D gene ambiguous. V was pared by 4 bases and J by 4 bases, with 11 bases between. From germline, CDR1 is SGHRS and CDR2 YFSETQ. This CDR3 has 13 amino acids. This CDR3 is CASSTEQSYGYTF. CDR3 sequence (DNA): TGCGCCAGCAGCACTGAACAGAGCTATGGCTACACCTTC.

The CDR3 sequence is CASSLDTNEKLFF. The CDR3, as DNA: TGTGCCAGCAGCTTAGACACAAATGAAAAACTGTTTTTT. J is TRBJ1-4 and V is TRBV7-9; D unclear. This CDR3 is built from 13 residues. V shed 1 base and J shed 5 bases, with 5 bases lying between them. Germline-derived CDR1 and CDR2 are SEHNR and FQNEAQ (reference sequence).

The rearrangement joins TRBV28 to TRBJ1-2; TRBD1 matches at 7 bases. CDR1 and CDR2 (germline): MDHEN, SYDVKM. The CDR3 spans 13 residues. Losses at the gene ends were 3 bases for V and 5 bases for J; bases not matched to a gene: 3. The CDR3 here is CASSFGQDYGYTF. Written as DNA, the CDR3 is TGTGCCAGCAGTTTTGGACAGGATTATGGCTACACCTTC.

J is TRBJ2-1 and V is TRBV5-1; 8 nucleotides align to TRBD1. Losses at the gene ends were 0 bases for V and 5 bases for J; bases not matched to a gene: 4. Germline loops: CDR1 SGHRS, CDR2 YFSETQ. The CDR3 has 15 residues. The CDR3 reads CASSLAGTGNNEQFF. The CDR3 region has the DNA TGCGCCAGCAGCTTGGCCGGGACAGGCAACAATGAGCAGTTCTTC.

This clone was detected only once. This chain connects TRBV30 to TRBJ2-1, with 9 bases aligning to TRBD2. V dropped 0 bases and J dropped 6; count of bases not matched to a gene: 3. Germline CDR1 reads GTSNPN; CDR2 reads SVGIG (reference sequence). The CDR3 is made up of 14 amino acids. CDR3 sequence reads: CAWSVSRGGNEQFF. CDR3 DNA: TGTGCCTGGAGTGTATCGCGGGGGGGCAATGAGCAGTTCTTC. Full variable domain (remainder filled in from reference TRBV30 and TRBJ2-1): SQTIHQWPATLVQPVGSPLSLECTVEGTSNPNLYWYRQAAGRGLQLLFYSVGIGQISSEVPQNLSASRPQDRQFILSSKKLLLSDSGFYLCAWSVSRGGNEQFFGPGTRLTVL.

The chain uses TRBV2 and TRBJ1-5, with no clear D. V lost 6 bases to trimming and J lost 0 bases, with 12 bases between them. The CDR3 spans 15 residues. Germline V lookup: CDR1 SNHLY, CDR2 FYNNEI. CDR3 sequence reads: CASSPSGGSNQPQHF. The CDR3 nucleotides read TGTGCCAGCAGCCCAAGCGGCGGTAGCAATCAGCCCCAGCATTTT.

The chain combines TRBV7-9 with TRBJ2-7; 9 bases are a match to TRBD1. Germline V CDR1 and CDR2: SEHNR, FQNEAQ (reference sequence). The CDR3 sequence is 16 residues long. The V segment lost 3 bases and the J segment 3 bases; nucleotides outside the gene matches: 9. The CDR3 region has the DNA TGTGCCAGCAGCTTCCAGACAGGGGGGTATTTCTACGAGCAGTACTTC. Its translation: CASSFQTGGYFYEQYF.

The chain employs TRBV4-1 and TRBJ2-2, with D tentatively TRBD2 (6 bases). There are 15 residues in the CDR3. The germline CDR1 and CDR2 sequences are MGHRA and YSYEKL. Trimming took off 4 bases at V and 1 base at J, with 10 bases between the two ends. The CDR3 here is CASSLGGMNTGELFF. The CDR3 nucleotides read TGCGCCAGCAGCCTCGGAGGGATGAACACCGGGGAGCTGTTTTTT.